This TCR beta chain is from a study of tumor and adjacent non-tumor tissue in lung cancer. Turning to the study itself: The patients, 10 men and 4 or 5 women, were about 31 to 80 with stage I to III disease.

This sample's RNA came from whole unsorted tissue. Of note for this clonotype: Its antigen is not known.

A modified ARM-PCR protocol with three rounds of nested PCR amplified TCRbeta. Via MiXCR, TCRdb re-called the multiplex PCR reads, giving one row per CDR3 protein. The data hold more than 90,000 distinct CDR3 sequences, with just over 65% observed a single time. Germline V lookup: CDR1 WSHSY, CDR2 SAAADI. CDR3 length: 12 amino acids. V dropped 10 bases and J dropped 5 bases, with 14 bases sitting between them. Study-wide results and caveats: Higher tumor TCR diversity was associated with shorter survival. TCR diversity was significantly greater in tumor than normal lung tissue. Top 100 clones took a larger repertoire share in normal lung.

The origin of this receptor is a man aged 60-69 years with non-small cell lung cancer. Material: lung tumor tissue. The chain has TRBV10-2 and TRBJ2-5; D not certain. The CDR3 protein is CATGRRSETQYF. The CDR3 DNA reads TGCGCCACCGGCAGGCGGTCGGAGACCCAGTACTTC.